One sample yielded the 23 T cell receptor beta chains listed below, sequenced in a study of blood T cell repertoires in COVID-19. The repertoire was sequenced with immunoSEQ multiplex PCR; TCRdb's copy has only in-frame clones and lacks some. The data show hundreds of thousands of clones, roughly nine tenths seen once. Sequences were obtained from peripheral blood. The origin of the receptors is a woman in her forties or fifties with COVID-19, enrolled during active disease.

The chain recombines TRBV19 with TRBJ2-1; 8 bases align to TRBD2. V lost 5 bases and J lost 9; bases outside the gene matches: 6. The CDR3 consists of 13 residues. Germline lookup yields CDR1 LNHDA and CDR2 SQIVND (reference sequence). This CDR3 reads CASSRGGQGEQFF. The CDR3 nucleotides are TGTGCCAGTAGTCGGGGGGGCCAGGGTGAGCAGTTCTTC.

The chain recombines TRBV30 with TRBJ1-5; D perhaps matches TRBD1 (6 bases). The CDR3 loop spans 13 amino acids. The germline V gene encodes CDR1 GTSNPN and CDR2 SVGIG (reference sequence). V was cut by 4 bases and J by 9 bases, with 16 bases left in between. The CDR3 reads CAWTVQGEGPQHF. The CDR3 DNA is TGTGCCTGGACCGTACAGGGTGAGGGGCCCCAGCATTTT. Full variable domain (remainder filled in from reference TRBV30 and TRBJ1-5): SQTIHQWPATLVQPVGSPLSLECTVEGTSNPNLYWYRQAAGRGLQLLFYSVGIGQISSEVPQNLSASRPQDRQFILSSKKLLLSDSGFYLCAWTVQGEGPQHFGDGTRLSIL.

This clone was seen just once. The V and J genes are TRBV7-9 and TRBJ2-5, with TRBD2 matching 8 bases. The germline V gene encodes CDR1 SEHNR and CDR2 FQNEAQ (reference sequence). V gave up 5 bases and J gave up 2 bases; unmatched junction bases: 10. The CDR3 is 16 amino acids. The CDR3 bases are TGTGCCAGCAGCCCTGGGCGGACTAGCCGACAAGAGACCCAGTACTTC. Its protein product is CASSPGRTSRQETQYF.

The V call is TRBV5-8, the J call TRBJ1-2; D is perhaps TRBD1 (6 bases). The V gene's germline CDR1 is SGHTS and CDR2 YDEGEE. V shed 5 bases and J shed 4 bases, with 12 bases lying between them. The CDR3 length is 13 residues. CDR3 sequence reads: CASSFGQSYGYTF. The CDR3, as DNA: TGTGCCAGCAGTTTCGGACAGTCCTATGGCTACACCTTC.

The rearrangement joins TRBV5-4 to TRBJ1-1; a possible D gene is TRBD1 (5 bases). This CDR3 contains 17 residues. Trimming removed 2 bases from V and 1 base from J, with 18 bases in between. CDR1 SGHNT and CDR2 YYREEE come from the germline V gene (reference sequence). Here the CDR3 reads CASSFTGHKKGNTEAFF. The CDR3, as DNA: TGTGCCAGCAGCTTTACAGGACACAAAAAGGGGAACACTGAAGCTTTCTTT.

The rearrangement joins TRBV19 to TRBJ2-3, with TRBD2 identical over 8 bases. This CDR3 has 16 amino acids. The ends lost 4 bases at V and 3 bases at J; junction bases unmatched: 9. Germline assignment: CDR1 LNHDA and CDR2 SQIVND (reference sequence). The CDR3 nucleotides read TGTGCCAGTAGTAGAAAAGGAGCGGGAGTGACAGATACGCAGTATTTT. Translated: CASSRKGAGVTDTQYF.

As DNA, the CDR3 is TGTGCCAGCAGCGCCGACCCTAGCGGGGGGGCCTACGAGCAGTACTTC. This codes for CASSADPSGGAYEQYF. This chain uses TRBV9 with TRBJ2-7; 12 bases agree with TRBD2. The CDR3 runs 16 residues. Unmatched junction bases numbered 6, after V lost 3 bases and J lost 2 bases. Germline V gene sequence: CDR1 SGDLS, CDR2 YYNGEE. The full variable domain, its missing parts supplied by reference TRBV9 and TRBJ2-7, is DSGVTQTPKHLITATGQRVTLRCSPRSGDLSVYWYQQSLDQGLQFLIQYYNGEERAKGNILERFSAQQFPDLHSELNLSSLELGDSALYFCASSADPSGGAYEQYFGPGTRLTVT.

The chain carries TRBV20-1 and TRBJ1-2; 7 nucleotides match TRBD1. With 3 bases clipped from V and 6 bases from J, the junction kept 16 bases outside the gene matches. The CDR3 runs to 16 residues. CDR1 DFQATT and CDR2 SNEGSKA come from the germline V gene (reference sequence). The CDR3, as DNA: TGCAGTGCTAGTTATTGGCAGGGGGGAGGTCACGATGGCTACACCTTC. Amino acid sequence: CSASYWQGGGHDGYTF.

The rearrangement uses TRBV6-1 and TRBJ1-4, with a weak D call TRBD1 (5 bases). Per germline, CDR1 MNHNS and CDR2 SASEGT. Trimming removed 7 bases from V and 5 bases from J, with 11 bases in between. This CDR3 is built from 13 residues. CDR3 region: CASMEGFNEKLFF. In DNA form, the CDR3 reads TGTGCCAGCATGGAGGGGTTCAATGAAAAACTGTTTTTT.

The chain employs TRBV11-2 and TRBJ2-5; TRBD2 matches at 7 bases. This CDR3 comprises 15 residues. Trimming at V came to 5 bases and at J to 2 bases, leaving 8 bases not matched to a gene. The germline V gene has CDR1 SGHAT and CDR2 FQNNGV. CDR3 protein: CASSPRTGGQETQYF. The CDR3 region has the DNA TGTGCCAGCAGCCCGAGAACCGGGGGGCAAGAGACCCAGTACTTC.

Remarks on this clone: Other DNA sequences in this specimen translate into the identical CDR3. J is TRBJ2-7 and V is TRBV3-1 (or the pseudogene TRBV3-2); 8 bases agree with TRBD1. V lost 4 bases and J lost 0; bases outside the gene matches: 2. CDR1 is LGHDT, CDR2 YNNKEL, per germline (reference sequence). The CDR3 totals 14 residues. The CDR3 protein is CASSPGQGSYEQYF. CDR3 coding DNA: TGTGCCAGCAGCCCCGGACAGGGCTCCTACGAGCAGTACTTC.

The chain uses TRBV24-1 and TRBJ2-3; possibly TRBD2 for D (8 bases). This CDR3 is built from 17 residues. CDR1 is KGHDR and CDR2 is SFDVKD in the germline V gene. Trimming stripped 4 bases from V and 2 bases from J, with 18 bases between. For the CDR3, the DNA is TGTGCCACCAGTGACTTTGTAGCGGGACAGACCACAGATACGCAGTATTTT. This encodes CATSDFVAGQTTDTQYF.

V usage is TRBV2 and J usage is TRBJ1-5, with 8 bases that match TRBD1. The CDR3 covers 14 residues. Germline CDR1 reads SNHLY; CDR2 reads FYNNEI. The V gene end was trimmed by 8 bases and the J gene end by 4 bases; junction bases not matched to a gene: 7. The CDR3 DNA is TGTGCCAGCTCATGGGACAGGAAAAATCAGCCCCAGCATTTT. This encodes CASSWDRKNQPQHF. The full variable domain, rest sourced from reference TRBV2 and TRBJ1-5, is EPEVTQTPSHQVTQMGQEVILRCVPISNHLYFYWYRQILGQKVEFLVSFYNNEISEKSEIFDDQFSVERPDGSNFTLKIRSTKLEDSAMYFCASSWDRKNQPQHFGDGTRLSIL.

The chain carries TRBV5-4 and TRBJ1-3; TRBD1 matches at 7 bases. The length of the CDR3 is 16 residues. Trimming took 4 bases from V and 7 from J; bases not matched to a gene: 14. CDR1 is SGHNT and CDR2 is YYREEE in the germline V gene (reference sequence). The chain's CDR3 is CASSPGSRDRANTIYF. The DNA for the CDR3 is TGTGCCAGCAGCCCGGGGTCCCGGGACAGAGCCAACACCATATATTTT.

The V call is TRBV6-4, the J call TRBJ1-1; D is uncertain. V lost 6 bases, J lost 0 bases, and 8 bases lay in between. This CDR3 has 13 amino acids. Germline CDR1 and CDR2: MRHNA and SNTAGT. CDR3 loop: CASSVTLNTEAFF. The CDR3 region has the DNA TGTGCCAGCAGCGTCACATTGAACACTGAAGCTTTCTTT.

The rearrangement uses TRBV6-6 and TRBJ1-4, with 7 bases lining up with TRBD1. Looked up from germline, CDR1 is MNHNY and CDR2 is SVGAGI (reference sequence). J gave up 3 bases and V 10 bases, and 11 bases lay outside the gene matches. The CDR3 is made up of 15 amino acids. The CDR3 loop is CATKLDRAPNEKLFF. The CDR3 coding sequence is TGTGCCACCAAACTTGACAGGGCACCTAATGAAAAACTGTTTTTT.

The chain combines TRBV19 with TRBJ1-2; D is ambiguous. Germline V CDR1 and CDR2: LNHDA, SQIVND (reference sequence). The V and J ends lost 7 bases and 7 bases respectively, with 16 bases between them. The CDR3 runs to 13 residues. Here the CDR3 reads CASTLTPAGGYTF. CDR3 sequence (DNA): TGTGCCAGTACCTTGACCCCTGCGGGTGGCTACACCTTC.

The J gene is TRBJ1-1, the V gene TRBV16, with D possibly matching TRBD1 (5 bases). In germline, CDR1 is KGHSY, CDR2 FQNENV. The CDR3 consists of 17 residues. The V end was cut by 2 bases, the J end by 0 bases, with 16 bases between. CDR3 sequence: CASSQHTRAPMNTEAFF. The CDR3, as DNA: TGTGCCAGCAGCCAACATACCAGGGCTCCCATGAACACTGAAGCTTTCTTT.

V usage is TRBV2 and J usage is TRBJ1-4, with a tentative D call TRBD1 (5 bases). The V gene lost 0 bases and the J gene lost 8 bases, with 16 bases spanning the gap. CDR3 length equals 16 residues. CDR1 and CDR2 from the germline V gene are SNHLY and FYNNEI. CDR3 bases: TGTGCCAGCAGTGAAGCGCTTCGGCAGGGAGGAGAAAAACTGTTTTTT. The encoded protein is CASSEALRQGGEKLFF.

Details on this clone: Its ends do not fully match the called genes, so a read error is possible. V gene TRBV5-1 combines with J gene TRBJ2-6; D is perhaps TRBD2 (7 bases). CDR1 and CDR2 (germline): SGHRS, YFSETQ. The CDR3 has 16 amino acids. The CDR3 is CASSPGGASWANVLTF. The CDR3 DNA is TGCGCCAGCAGCCCTGGGGGGGCCTCTTGGGCCAACGTCCTGACTTTC.

The CDR3 protein is CASSPLAEAGGYTF. DNA of the CDR3: TGTGCCAGCAGTCCCCTGGCGGAGGCCGGCGGCTACACCTTC. The chain employs TRBV6-5 and TRBJ1-2, with D hard to call. In germline, CDR1 is MNHEY, CDR2 SVGAGI. The CDR3 runs to 14 residues. V was trimmed by 5 bases and J by 8 bases, leaving 18 bases between them.

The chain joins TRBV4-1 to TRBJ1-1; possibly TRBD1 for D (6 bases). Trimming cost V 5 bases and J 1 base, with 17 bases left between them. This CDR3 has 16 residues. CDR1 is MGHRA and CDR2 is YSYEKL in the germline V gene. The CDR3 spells CASSSSAGATNTEAFF. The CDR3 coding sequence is TGCGCCAGCAGCTCAAGTGCAGGGGCAACGAACACTGAAGCTTTCTTT.

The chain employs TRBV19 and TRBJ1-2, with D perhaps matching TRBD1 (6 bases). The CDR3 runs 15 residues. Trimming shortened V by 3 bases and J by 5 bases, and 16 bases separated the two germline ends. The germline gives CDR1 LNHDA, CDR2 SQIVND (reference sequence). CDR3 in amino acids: CASSIVAGDSYGYTF. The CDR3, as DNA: TGTGCCAGTAGTATCGTGGCAGGGGATTCGTATGGCTACACCTTC.